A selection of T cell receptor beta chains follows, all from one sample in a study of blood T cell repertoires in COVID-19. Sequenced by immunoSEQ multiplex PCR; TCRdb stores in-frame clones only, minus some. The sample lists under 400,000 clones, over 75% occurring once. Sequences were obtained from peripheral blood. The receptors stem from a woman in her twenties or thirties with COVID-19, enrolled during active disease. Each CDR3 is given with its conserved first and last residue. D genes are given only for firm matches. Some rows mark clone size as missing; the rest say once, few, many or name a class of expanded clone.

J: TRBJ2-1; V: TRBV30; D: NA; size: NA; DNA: TGTGCCTGGATGGGGGGGGCCGCCTCCTACAATGAGCAGTTCTTC; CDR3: CAWMGGAASYNEQFF
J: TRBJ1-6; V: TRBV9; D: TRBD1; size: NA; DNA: TGTGCCAGCAGCGAAGGCGGGACAGGGTATTCACCCCTCCACTTT; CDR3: CASSEGGTGYSPLHF
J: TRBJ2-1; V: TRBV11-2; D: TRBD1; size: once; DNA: TGTGCCAGCAGCTTGGGCCCGGGACAGGGGGGGAATGAGCAGTTCTTC; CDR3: CASSLGPGQGGNEQFF
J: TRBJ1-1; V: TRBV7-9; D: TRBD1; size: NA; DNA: TGTGCCAGCAGCTTAAGAAACAGGGGCAACACTGAAGCTTTCTTT; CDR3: CASSLRNRGNTEAFF
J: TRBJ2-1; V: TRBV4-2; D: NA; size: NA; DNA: TGTGCCAGCAGCCAAGGCAAGGGGGGAGGGCAATTCATATCCTACAATGAGCAGTTCTTC; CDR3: CASSQGKGGGQFISYNEQFF
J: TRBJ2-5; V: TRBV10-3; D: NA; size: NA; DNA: TGTGCCATCAGTGAGACGGCACAGGTGACCCAGTACTTC; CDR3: CAISETAQVTQYF
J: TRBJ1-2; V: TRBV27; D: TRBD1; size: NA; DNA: TGTGCCAGCAGTTCCAACAGGGGGCGCTTCTCCTCTGGTTCCCTATATGGCTACACCTTC; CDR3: CASSSNRGRFSSGSLYGYTF
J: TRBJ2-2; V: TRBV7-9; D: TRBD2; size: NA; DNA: TGTGCCAGCACCCGAACGATTTCGACTAGCGGTAACACCGGGGAGCTGTTTTTT; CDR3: CASTRTISTSGNTGELFF
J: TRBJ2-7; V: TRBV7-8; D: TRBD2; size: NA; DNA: TGTGCCAGCAGCGGACTAGCGGGAGCGATTTTAAACGAGCAGTACTTC; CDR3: CASSGLAGAILNEQYF
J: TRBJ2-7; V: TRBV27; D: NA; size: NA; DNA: TGTGCCAGCAGTTTAGGGCAGGGGAACCACGAGCAGTACTTC; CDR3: CASSLGQGNHEQYF
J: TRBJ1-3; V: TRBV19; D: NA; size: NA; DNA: TGTGCCAGTAGTATCGATCGACAGGCCGTCTCTGGAAACACCATATATTTT; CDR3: CASSIDRQAVSGNTIYF
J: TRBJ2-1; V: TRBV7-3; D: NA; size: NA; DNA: TGTGCCAGCAGCTCGACAGGTCATCTGGATGAGCAGTTCTTC; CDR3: CASSSTGHLDEQFF
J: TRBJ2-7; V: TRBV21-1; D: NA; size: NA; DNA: NA; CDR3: CASSNFGSGSVDEQYF
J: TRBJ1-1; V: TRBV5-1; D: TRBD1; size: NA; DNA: TGCGCCAGCAGCGAGGGACAGAGGACTGAAGCTTTCTTT; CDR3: CASSEGQRTEAFF
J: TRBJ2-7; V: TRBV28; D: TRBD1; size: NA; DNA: TGTGCCAGTGACAGGGGGGCCTACGAGCAGTACTTC; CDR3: CASDRGAYEQYF
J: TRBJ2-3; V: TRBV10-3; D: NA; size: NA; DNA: TGTGCCATCAGTGAGGATCAGGCCACAGATACGCAGTATTTT; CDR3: CAISEDQATDTQYF
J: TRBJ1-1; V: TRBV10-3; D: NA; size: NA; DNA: TGTGCCACCCACGGAACAGGGAGGGCTGAAGCTTTCTTT; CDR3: CATHGTGRAEAFF
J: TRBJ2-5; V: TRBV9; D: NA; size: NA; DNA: TGTGCCAGCAGCGTAGTGCAGGGGTCAGAGACCCAGTACTTC; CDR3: CASSVVQGSETQYF
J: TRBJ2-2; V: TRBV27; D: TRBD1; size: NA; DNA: TGTGCCAGCAGTTTAGTATCAGGGGGCACCGGGGAGCTGTTTTTT; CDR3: CASSLVSGGTGELFF
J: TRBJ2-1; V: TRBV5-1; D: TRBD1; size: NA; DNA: TGCGCCAGCAGCTGGGGCCTCAGGGGGAGCACTAACAATGAGCAGTTCTTC; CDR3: CASSWGLRGSTNNEQFF
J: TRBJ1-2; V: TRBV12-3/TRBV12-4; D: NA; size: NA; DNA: TGTGCCAGCAGTTTAGCAGGGGACTATGGCTACACCTTC; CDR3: CASSLAGDYGYTF
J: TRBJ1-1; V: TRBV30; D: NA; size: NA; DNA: TGTGCCGGTCAGGAGAACACTGAAGCTTTCTTT; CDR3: CAGQENTEAFF
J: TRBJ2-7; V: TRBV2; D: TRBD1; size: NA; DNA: TGTGCCAGCAGTCTTTTCCGGGACAGGACCTACTTC; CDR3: CASSLFRDRTYF
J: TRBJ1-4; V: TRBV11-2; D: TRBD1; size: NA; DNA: TGTGCCAGCAGCTTGGGACAGGAGCACGAAAAACTGTTTTTT; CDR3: CASSLGQEHEKLFF
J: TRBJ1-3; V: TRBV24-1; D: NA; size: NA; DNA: TGTGCCATCACGGCTGGAAACACCATATATTTT; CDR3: CAITAGNTIYF
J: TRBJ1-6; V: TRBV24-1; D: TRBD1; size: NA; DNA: TGTGCCACCAGCCAAGCACCGGGACAGCAAAATTCACCCCTCCACTTT; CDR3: CATSQAPGQQNSPLHF
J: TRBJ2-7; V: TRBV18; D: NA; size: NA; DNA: TGTGCCAGCTCACCACCCACTCCTTCCTACGAGCAGTACTTC; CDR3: CASSPPTPSYEQYF
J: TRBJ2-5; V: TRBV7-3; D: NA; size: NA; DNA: TGTGCCAGCAGCTTAAATGGGCAGTACCAAGAGACCCAGTACTTC; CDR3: CASSLNGQYQETQYF
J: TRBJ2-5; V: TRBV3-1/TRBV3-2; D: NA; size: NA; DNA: TGTGCCAGCAGCCAAGGTGGGCAGGGGGGCGAGACCCAGTACTTC; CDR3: CASSQGGQGGETQYF
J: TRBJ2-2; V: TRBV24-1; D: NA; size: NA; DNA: TGTGCCACCAGTGATTTGGCGGGACGGAGCACCGGGGAGCTGTTTTTT; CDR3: CATSDLAGRSTGELFF
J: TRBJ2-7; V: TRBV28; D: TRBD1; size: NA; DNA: TGTGCCAGCATCCTCTTCAGGACAGGTTGGAGTGAGCAGTACTTC; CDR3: CASILFRTGWSEQYF
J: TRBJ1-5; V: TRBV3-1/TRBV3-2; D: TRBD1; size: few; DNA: TGTGCCAGCAGCCGGACAGGGGATCAGCCCCAGCATTTT; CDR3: CASSRTGDQPQHF
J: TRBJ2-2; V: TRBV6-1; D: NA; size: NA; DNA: TGTGCCAGCAGTGAAACTAGGGCCACCGGGGAGCTGTTTTTT; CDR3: CASSETRATGELFF
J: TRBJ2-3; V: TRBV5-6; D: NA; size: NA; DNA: TGTGCCAGCAGCTTCGGACTACCCACAGATACGCAGTATTTT; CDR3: CASSFGLPTDTQYF
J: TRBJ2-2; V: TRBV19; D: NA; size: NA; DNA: TGTGCCAGTGGCACAGGGTTGACCGGGGAGCTGTTTTTT; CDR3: CASGTGLTGELFF
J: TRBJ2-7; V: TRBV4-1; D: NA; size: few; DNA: TGCGCCAGCAGCCAAGTCAGGGGCGAGCAGTACTTC; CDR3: CASSQVRGEQYF
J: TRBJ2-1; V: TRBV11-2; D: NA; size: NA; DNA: TGTGCCAGCAGCTTAGGAGAGGTAGGTTACAATGAGCAGTTCTTC; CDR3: CASSLGEVGYNEQFF
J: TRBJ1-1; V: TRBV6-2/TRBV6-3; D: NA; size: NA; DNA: TGTGCCAGCAGTAGGGGCGTGGAAGCTTTCTTT; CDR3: CASSRGVEAFF
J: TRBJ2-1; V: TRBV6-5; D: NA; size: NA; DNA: TGTGCCAGCAGGTATGAGGCCTACAATGAGCAGTTCTTC; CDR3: CASRYEAYNEQFF
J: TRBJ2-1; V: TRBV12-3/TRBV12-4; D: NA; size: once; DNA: TGTGCCAGCAGTTTAGTAGCGATCGGTGAGCAGTTCTTC; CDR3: CASSLVAIGEQFF
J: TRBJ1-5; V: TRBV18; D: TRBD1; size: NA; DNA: TGTGCCAGCTCACCAACTGACAGGGTCGGCAATCAGCCCCAGCATTTT; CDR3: CASSPTDRVGNQPQHF
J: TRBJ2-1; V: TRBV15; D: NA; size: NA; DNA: TGTGCCACCAGCAGAGATTGGGTTGTGGGGGGTCGGAATGAGCAGTTCTTC; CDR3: CATSRDWVVGGRNEQFF
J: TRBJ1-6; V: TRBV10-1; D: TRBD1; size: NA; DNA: TGCGCCACGCTCGGGGACAGGCCGAATTCACCCCTCCACTTT; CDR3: CATLGDRPNSPLHF
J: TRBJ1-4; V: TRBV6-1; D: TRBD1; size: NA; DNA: TGTGCCAGCAGTGAAGCGGGACAGACCTTTAATGAAAAACTGTTTTTT; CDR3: CASSEAGQTFNEKLFF
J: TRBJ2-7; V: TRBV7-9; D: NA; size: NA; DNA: TGTGCCAGCAGCTCGGGGTTCTACGAGCAGTACTTC; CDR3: CASSSGFYEQYF
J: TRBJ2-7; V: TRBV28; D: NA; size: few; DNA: TGTGCCAGCAGTCCGCGAGGGGGTAGGGGCTACGAGCAGTACTTC; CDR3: CASSPRGGRGYEQYF
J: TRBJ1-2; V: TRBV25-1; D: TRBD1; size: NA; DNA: TGTGCCAGCAGTGTGGACAGGGAGGGCTACACCTTC; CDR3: CASSVDREGYTF
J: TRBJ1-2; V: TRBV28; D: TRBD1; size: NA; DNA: TGTGCCAGCAGTTTCGGACAGGGAGACTATGGCTACACCTTC; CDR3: CASSFGQGDYGYTF
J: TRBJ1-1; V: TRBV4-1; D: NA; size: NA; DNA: TGCGCCAGCAGCCAAAGTCAGGGCGCCACTGAAGCTTTCTTT; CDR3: CASSQSQGATEAFF
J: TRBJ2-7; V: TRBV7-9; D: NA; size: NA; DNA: TGTGCCAGCAGCTTAGAGGGAGTCAAGGGCGAGCAGTACTTC; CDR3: CASSLEGVKGEQYF
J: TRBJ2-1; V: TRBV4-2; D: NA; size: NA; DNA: TGTGCCAGCAGCCAAGATCGCGGGGGCCGCGGCAATGAGCAGTTCTTC; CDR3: CASSQDRGGRGNEQFF